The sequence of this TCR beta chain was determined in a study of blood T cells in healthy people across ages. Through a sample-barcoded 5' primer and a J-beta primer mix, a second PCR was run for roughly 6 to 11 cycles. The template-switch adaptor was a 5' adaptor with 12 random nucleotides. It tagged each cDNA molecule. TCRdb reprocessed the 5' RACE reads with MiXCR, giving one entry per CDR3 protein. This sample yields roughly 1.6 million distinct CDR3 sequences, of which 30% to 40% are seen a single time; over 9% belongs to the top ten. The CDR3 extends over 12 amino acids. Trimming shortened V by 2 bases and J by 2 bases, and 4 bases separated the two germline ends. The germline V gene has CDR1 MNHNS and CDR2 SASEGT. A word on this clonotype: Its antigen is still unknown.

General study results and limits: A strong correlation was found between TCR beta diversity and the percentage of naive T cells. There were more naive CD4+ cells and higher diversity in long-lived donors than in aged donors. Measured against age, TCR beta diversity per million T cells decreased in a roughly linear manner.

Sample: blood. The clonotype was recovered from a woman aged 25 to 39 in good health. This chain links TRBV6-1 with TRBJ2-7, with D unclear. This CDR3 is CASSEMAYEQYF. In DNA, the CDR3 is TGTGCCAGCAGTGAAATGGCCTACGAGCAGTACTTC.